These T cell receptor beta chains were read from a single sample in a study of Ad26.COV2.S vaccination and SARS-CoV-2 variants. TCRdb keeps only in-frame clones here, not all; method: immunoSEQ multiplex PCR. Of roughly 410,000 clones in the sample, 83% were seen once. The specimen was peripheral blood, collected in a trial of Ad26.COV2.S vaccine versus placebo. The receptors come from a person aged 18 to 59 who received the Ad26.COV2.S COVID-19 vaccine or a placebo. Each CDR3 is given with its conserved first and last residue. The D gene is left open where the match is weak. Rows may omit the clone size; those that give it use once, few, many or a size class.

>TRBJ1-6|TRBV19|-|-
TGTGCCAGTAGTGAAGGACAGCACGGGAGTTCGCCCCTCCACTTT
CASSEGQHGSSPLHF
>TRBJ1-5|TRBV20-1|-|-
TGCAGTGCTACTAGGCTGGGGCTCCAGCATTTT
CSATRLGLQHF
>TRBJ1-5|TRBV5-1|TRBD1|-
TGCGCCAGCAGCTTGACCGGGACAGGGAACCAGCCCCAGCATTTT
CASSLTGTGNQPQHF
>TRBJ1-2|TRBV30|-|-
TGTGCCTGGAGTCTCCTCTGGGGGGAAGGCTACACCTTC
CAWSLLWGEGYTF
>TRBJ1-2|TRBV27|-|-
TGTGCCAGCAGTTTCACAGGGTTGGCGCCGAACTATGGCTACACCTTC
CASSFTGLAPNYGYTF
>TRBJ1-5|TRBV7-8|-|-
TGTGCCAGCAGCTTAGCAGAGGGGGGTAATCAGCCCCAGCATTTT
CASSLAEGGNQPQHF
>TRBJ2-7|TRBV29-1|TRBD1|-
TGCAGCGTCGGACAGGGTAACGAGCAGTACTTC
CSVGQGNEQYF
>TRBJ2-7|TRBV19|TRBD1|-
TGTGCCAGTAGTAAGGGGGCGTCGATTACGCGGGAGCAGTACTTC
CASSKGASITREQYF
>TRBJ2-5|TRBV5-1|TRBD2|-
TGCGCCAGCAGCTTGGGGACTAGCAATCAAGAGACCCAGTACTTC
CASSLGTSNQETQYF
>TRBJ1-3|TRBV9|TRBD1|once
TGTGCCAGCAGCTTCCGGACAGGGGCAACTGGAAACACCATATATTTT
CASSFRTGATGNTIYF
>TRBJ2-4|TRBV29-1|-|-
TGCAGCGCCCTTGCTACCAAAGCCAAAAACATTCAGTACTTC
CSALATKAKNIQYF
>TRBJ2-7|TRBV5-1|-|-
TGCGCCAGCTCTTTGCGCGAGCAGTACTTC
CASSLREQYF
>TRBJ2-1|TRBV18|-|-
TGTGCCAGCTCACACCCTTTCAGGGCGCCGAACAATGAGCAGTTCTTC
CASSHPFRAPNNEQFF
>TRBJ1-2|TRBV18|-|-
TGTGCCAGCTCACCACTGCCCGCCTCGGGGGGCTACACCTTC
CASSPLPASGGYTF
>TRBJ2-5|TRBV7-2|-|-
TGTGCCAGCAGCTTAGGTCTCCAAGAGACCCAGTACTTC
CASSLGLQETQYF
>TRBJ2-3|TRBV11-3|TRBD1|-
TGTGCCAGCAGCTTGGGTCGATACGACAGGGCCAGCACAGATACGCAGTATTTT
CASSLGRYDRASTDTQYF
>TRBJ2-1|TRBV6-6|-|-
TGTGCCAGCGGTCTGGACGGTTCCTACAATGAGCAGTTCTTC
CASGLDGSYNEQFF
>TRBJ2-7|TRBV2|TRBD2|once
TGTGCCAGCAGGACTAGCGGAGTTCCCTACGAGCAGTACTTC
CASRTSGVPYEQYF
>TRBJ2-7|TRBV7-9|-|-
TGTGCCAGCAGCTTACAGGGGGGGTCCTACGAGCAGTACTTC
CASSLQGGSYEQYF
>TRBJ1-2|TRBV4-3|-|-
TGCGCCAGCAGCCAACCCGGGGAAGGGAACTATGGCTACACCTTC
CASSQPGEGNYGYTF
>TRBJ2-1|TRBV7-2|TRBD2|-
TGTGCCAGCAGCTTAGCGGGGACTAGCGGTGACAATGAGCAGTTCTTC
CASSLAGTSGDNEQFF
>TRBJ2-1|TRBV6-5|TRBD2|-
TGTGCCAGCAGTTGGACCAGGGTGGGAGGGTACAATGAGCAGTTCTTC
CASSWTRVGGYNEQFF
>TRBJ1-1|TRBV27|-|few
TGTGCCAGCAGTTTCCTCAAGACGGCAGGGATGAACACTGAAGCTTTCTTT
CASSFLKTAGMNTEAFF
>TRBJ2-1|TRBV7-9|-|-
TGTGCCAGCAGCTTAGAAGGGGTGGGCGAGCAGTTCTTC
CASSLEGVGEQFF
>TRBJ2-4|TRBV6-5|TRBD1|few
TGTGCCAGCAGTTACTCGGGGACAGGGGGCGGGTACATTCAGTACTTC
CASSYSGTGGGYIQYF
>TRBJ2-1|TRBV5-6|-|-
TGTGCCAGCAGCTTGCGAGGGGGGGTTTACAATGAGCAGTTCTTC
CASSLRGGVYNEQFF
>TRBJ2-6|TRBV6-6|-|-
TGTGCCGGCAAATTCGCTGGGGCCAACGTCCTGACTTTC
CAGKFAGANVLTF
>TRBJ1-4|TRBV24-1|-|-
TGTGCCACCAGTGAGACCGGGACTAATGAAAAACTGTTTTTT
CATSETGTNEKLFF
>TRBJ1-5|TRBV7-9|TRBD1|few
TGTGCCAGCAGCTTAGGGGGGACAGGGCATCAGCCCCAGCATTTT
CASSLGGTGHQPQHF
>TRBJ2-3|TRBV7-2|TRBD2|-
TGTGCCAGCAGCTTAGTAGCGGGGGGGCCGGGGACTCAGAGTACGCAGTATTTT
CASSLVAGGPGTQSTQYF
>TRBJ2-7|TRBV19|TRBD1|-
TGTGCCAGTAGTCCGGGACAGGGAGCCTACGAGCAGTACTTC
CASSPGQGAYEQYF
>TRBJ2-5|TRBV29-1|-|-
TGCAGCACCTCCGGGACCAAGTACCAAGAGACCCAGTACTTC
CSTSGTKYQETQYF
>TRBJ1-1|TRBV15|-|-
TGTGCCACCAGCAGAGACGGGGGGCGTAAATCGAACACTGAAGCTTTCTTT
CATSRDGGRKSNTEAFF
>TRBJ2-7|TRBV5-1|-|few
TGCGCCAGCAGCTTTTCACCCGGGCTCTACGAGCAGTACTTC
CASSFSPGLYEQYF
>TRBJ2-7|TRBV19|TRBD1|once
TGTGCCAGTAGTATGGCCGACAGGGGAATAAACTTC
CASSMADRGINF
>TRBJ2-7|TRBV11-2|-|-
TGTGCCAGCAGCTTCGCCAACGAGCAGTACTTC
CASSFANEQYF
>TRBJ2-3|TRBV6-5|TRBD1|-
TGTGCCAGCAGTCGGGACAGGGCAGTTACAGATACGCAGTATTTT
CASSRDRAVTDTQYF
>TRBJ1-1|TRBV11-1|-|-
TGTGCCAGCAGCTTAGGGGCGGGGAACACTGAAGCTTTCTTT
CASSLGAGNTEAFF
>TRBJ2-6|TRBV4-3|-|few
TGCGCCAGCAGCCAAGAGGGCAACTCTGGGGCCAACGTCCTGACTTTC
CASSQEGNSGANVLTF
>TRBJ2-2|TRBV27|TRBD1|-
TGTGCCAGCAGTTTAAGAGGACAGGGGGATAGCACCGGGGAGCTGTTTTTT
CASSLRGQGDSTGELFF
>TRBJ1-1|TRBV7-6|-|-
TGTGCCAGCAGCCCTGAAGCTTTCTTT
CASSPEAFF